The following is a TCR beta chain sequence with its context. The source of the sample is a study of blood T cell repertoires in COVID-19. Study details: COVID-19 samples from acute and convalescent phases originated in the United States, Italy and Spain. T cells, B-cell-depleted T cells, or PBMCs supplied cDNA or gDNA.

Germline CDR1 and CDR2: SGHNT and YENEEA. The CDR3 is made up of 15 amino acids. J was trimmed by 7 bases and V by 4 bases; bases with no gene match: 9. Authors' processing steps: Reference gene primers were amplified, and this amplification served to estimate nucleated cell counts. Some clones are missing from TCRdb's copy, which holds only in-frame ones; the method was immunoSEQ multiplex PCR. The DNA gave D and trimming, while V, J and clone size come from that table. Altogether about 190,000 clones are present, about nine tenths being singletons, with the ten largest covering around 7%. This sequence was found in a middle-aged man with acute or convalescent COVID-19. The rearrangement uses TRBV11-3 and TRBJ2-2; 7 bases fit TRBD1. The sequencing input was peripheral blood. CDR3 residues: CASSSRNRGSGELFF. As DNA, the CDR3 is TGTGCCAGCAGCTCCCGAAACAGGGGAAGCGGGGAGCTGTTTTTT.